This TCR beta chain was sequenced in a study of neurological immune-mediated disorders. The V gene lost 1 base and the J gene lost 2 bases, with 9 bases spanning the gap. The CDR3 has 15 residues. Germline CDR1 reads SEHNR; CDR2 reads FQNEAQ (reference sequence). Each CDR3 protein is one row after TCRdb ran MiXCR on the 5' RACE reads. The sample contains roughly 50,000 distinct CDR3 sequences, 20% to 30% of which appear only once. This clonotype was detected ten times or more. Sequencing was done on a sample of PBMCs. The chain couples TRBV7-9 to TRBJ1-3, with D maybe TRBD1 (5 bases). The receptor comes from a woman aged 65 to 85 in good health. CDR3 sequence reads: CASSLGPGTGNTIYF. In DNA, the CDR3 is TGTGCCAGCAGCTTAGGGCCAGGGACTGGAAACACCATATATTTT.